These 25 T cell receptor beta chains were sequenced from one sample in a study of human T cells and chemical hapten exposure. The time point was: patch test 2, 6 weeks after DPC sensitization. Treatment defined: therapeutic diphenylcyclopropenone sensitization with weekly scalp DPC. Each CDR3 protein is one row after TCRdb ran MiXCR on the RACE reads. The sample consists of about 140,000 distinct CDR3 sequences, roughly 12% of them appearing once. The sequenced sample was whole blood, obtained in connection with sensitization to the hapten diphenylcyclopropenone (DPC). The receptors here all came from a woman between 45 and 65 years old with alopecia areata. Some clones in this sample may be carry-over from other donors' samples.

There are a few counts of this clonotype. The chain links TRBV2 to TRBJ1-5, with 8 bases identical to TRBD1. V was pared by 8 bases and J by 2 bases, with 8 bases of the junction left unmatched. Germline CDR1 SNHLY, CDR2 FYNNEI. The CDR3 has 15 amino acids. The CDR3 protein is CASGEGQGRNQPQHF. CDR3 sequence (DNA): TGTGCCAGCGGGGAAGGACAGGGACGCAATCAGCCCCAGCATTTT.

The rearrangement links TRBV7-8 to TRBJ2-1, with a weak D call TRBD2 (5 bases). V was clipped by 5 bases and J by 6 bases, with 17 bases between them. Germline lookup yields CDR1 SGHVS and CDR2 FQNEAQ. This CDR3 contains 15 residues. CDR3 loop: CASSPRALVLNEQFF. The DNA for the CDR3 is TGTGCCAGCAGCCCGCGGGCACTCGTACTCAATGAGCAGTTCTTC.

The V and J genes are TRBV20-1 and TRBJ2-1; 10 bases fit TRBD2. CDR3 length equals 17 residues. Germline CDR1 reads DFQATT; CDR2 reads SNEGSKA (reference sequence). Trimming took 3 bases from V and 2 from J; bases not matched to a gene: 10. CDR3 bases: TGCAGTGCTAGGGACCCGGTGCTAGCGGGGGCCTACAATGAGCAGTTCTTC. Amino acid sequence: CSARDPVLAGAYNEQFF.

This clonotype has more than one count but fewer than ten. The chain uses TRBV7-2 and TRBJ2-5; TRBD1 aligns across 7 bases. The CDR3 length is 16 residues. V was pared by 5 bases and J by 5 bases, with 14 bases of the junction left unmatched. In germline, CDR1 is SGHTA, CDR2 FQGNSA. CDR3 region: CASSPPAKGAVETQYF. Here the CDR3 DNA reads TGTGCCAGCAGCCCCCCCGCCAAGGGGGCGGTGGAGACCCAGTACTTC.

This clonotype has only a few counts. The chain combines TRBV6-4 with TRBJ2-3; D might be TRBD1 or TRBD2, each matching 5 bases. The CDR3 is 13 amino acids. V was shortened by 0 bases and J by 10 bases, with 11 bases between the two germline ends. Germline CDR1 is MRHNA and CDR2 is SNTAGT. CDR3 residues: CASSDSRGYPQYF. Written as DNA, the CDR3 is TGTGCCAGCAGTGACTCGAGGGGCTATCCGCAGTATTTT.

This chain joins TRBV28 and TRBJ2-1; no firm D call. Germline CDR1 MDHEN, CDR2 SYDVKM. V lost 6 bases to trimming and J lost 8 bases, with 17 bases between them. There are 14 residues in the CDR3. The CDR3 nucleotides are TGTGCCAGCAGGCTGGGCCTTGCCGTGGATGAGCAGTTCTTC. Translating gives CASRLGLAVDEQFF.

V is TRBV10-1 and J is TRBJ2-7; tentative D call: TRBD2 (5 bases). The CDR3 extends over 17 amino acids. Germline CDR1 is WNHNN and CDR2 is SYGVQD (reference sequence). Trimming removed 3 bases from V and 7 bases from J, with 25 bases in between. CDR3 nucleotides: TGCGCCAGCAGTGAAGGGAGTACCACTCCGCCTCTGGAGGAGCAGTACTTC. This sequence encodes CASSEGSTTPPLEEQYF.

This clonotype has only a few counts. This chain links TRBV6-6 with TRBJ2-3; D is unclear. Trimming left V 5 bases short and J 1 base short, with 7 bases between. Germline V CDR1 and CDR2: MNHNY, SVGAGI (reference sequence). This CDR3 is built from 13 residues. CDR3 sequence (DNA): TGTGCCAGCAGTGCCTCGCGCACAGATACGCAGTATTTT. Its protein is CASSASRTDTQYF.

The chain links TRBV20-1 to TRBJ1-3, with D maybe TRBD1 (5 bases). Trimming took off 3 bases at V and 4 bases at J, with 10 bases between the two ends. This CDR3 contains 13 residues. CDR1 is DFQATT and CDR2 is SNEGSKA in the germline V gene (reference sequence). For the CDR3, the DNA is TGCAGTGCTAGCTCAGGGAGGGGAAACACCATATATTTT. Its protein is CSASSGRGNTIYF.

This clonotype was seen at least ten times. One junction end disagrees with the germline gene, perhaps due to a read error. This chain connects TRBV27 to TRBJ1-6, with D possibly being TRBD1 (5 bases). The CDR3 is made up of 17 amino acids. The V gene's germline CDR1 is MNHEY and CDR2 SMNVEV (reference sequence). CDR3 sequence: CASSLWGESSYNSPLHF. Written as DNA, the CDR3 is TGTGCCAGCAGCTTATGGGGCGAGAGCTCCTATAATTCACCCCTCCACTTT.

This clonotype was counted once. V gene TRBV7-2 combines with J gene TRBJ2-2, with TRBD2 matching over 7 bases. Germline V gene lookup returns CDR1 SGHTA and CDR2 FQGNSA. This CDR3 comprises 14 residues. V trimming: 6 bases; J trimming: 6 bases; junction bases outside the gene matches: 7. CDR3 DNA sequence: TGTGCCAGCAGACCACGAGCGGGACCCGGGGAGCTGTTTTTT. It yields the protein CASRPRAGPGELFF.

A few counts support this clonotype. V and J are TRBV6-2 or TRBV6-3 and TRBJ2-7; D possibly matches TRBD1 or TRBD2 (5 bases each). V lost 8 bases and J 2 bases, leaving 10 bases between the germline ends. The CDR3 spans 12 residues. Germline V lookup: CDR1 MNHEY, CDR2 SVGEGT. The CDR3 DNA reads as TGTGCCAGCTGGGGACCTCCCTACGAGCAGTACTTC. Encoded protein: CASWGPPYEQYF.

The V call is TRBV4-3, the J call TRBJ2-5, with 8 bases fitting TRBD1. The CDR3 spans 15 residues. The germline CDR1 and CDR2 sequences are LGHNA and YSLEER. V shed 4 bases, J shed 4 bases, and the junction held 8 bases outside the gene matches. The CDR3 is CASSPGQEVGETQYF. The CDR3 coding sequence is TGCGCCAGCAGCCCGGGACAGGAAGTAGGAGAGACCCAGTACTTC.

On this clonotype: A read error may produce the germline difference seen at one junction end. The chain employs TRBV28 and TRBJ2-7, with unresolved D. Germline-derived CDR1 and CDR2 are MDHEN and SYDVKM. The CDR3 has 9 amino acids. The CDR3 loop is CASSPPPDF. CDR3 sequence (DNA): TGTGCCAGCAGTCCCCCCCCTGATTTC. The full variable domain, rest sourced from reference TRBV28 and TRBJ2-7, is DVKVTQSSRYLVKRTGEKVFLECVQDMDHENMFWYRQDPGLGLRLIYFSYDVKMKEKGDIPEGYSVSREKKERFSLILESASTNQTSMYLCASSPPPDFGPGTRLTVT.

The rearrangement uses TRBV29-1 and TRBJ2-7; 9 nucleotides line up with TRBD2. J lost 5 bases, V lost 8 bases, and 13 bases had no gene match. The CDR3 has 14 amino acids. Germline CDR1 and CDR2: SQVTM and ANQGSEA. CDR3 sequence reads: CSPEAGLANHEQYF. The DNA for the CDR3 is TGCAGCCCGGAGGCGGGACTAGCAAACCACGAGCAGTACTTC.

This clonotype was detected ten times or more. The gene calls are TRBV6-2 or TRBV6-3 and TRBJ1-5; perhaps TRBD1 as D (6 bases). The CDR3 totals 15 residues. CDR1 is MNHEY, CDR2 SVGEGT, per germline. Trimming left V 6 bases short and J 2 bases short, with 14 bases between. The CDR3 loop is CASRETGSGNQPQHF. The DNA of the CDR3 is TGTGCCAGCAGGGAGACAGGCTCCGGCAATCAGCCCCAGCATTTT.

This clonotype has at least ten counts. This chain joins TRBV6-1 and TRBJ2-3; TRBD1 matches at 8 bases. V dropped 9 bases and J dropped 5; count of bases not matched to a gene: 4. Germline V gene lookup returns CDR1 MNHNS and CDR2 SASEGT. There are 12 residues in the CDR3. The CDR3 nucleotides read TGTGCCAGTACTACAGGGGGAGATACGCAGTATTTT. As protein: CASTTGGDTQYF.

The gene calls are TRBV5-1 and TRBJ2-7; TRBD2 agrees at 9 bases. The CDR3 totals 14 residues. The V gene end was trimmed by 0 bases and the J gene end by 6 bases; junction bases not matched to a gene: 4. Germline V gene sequence: CDR1 SGHRS, CDR2 YFSETQ. The CDR3 protein is CASSLVSGGGEQYF. CDR3 DNA: TGCGCCAGCAGCTTGGTTAGCGGGGGCGGCGAGCAGTACTTC.

This clonotype was counted many times. The CDR3 reads CASSPARGYGYTF. CDR3 sequence (DNA): TGTGCCAGCAGCCCGGCCAGGGGCTATGGCTACACCTTC. V usage is TRBV7-9 and J usage is TRBJ1-2; D may be TRBD1 (6 bases). V dropped 5 bases and J dropped 4 bases, with 11 bases sitting between them. The CDR3 is made up of 13 amino acids. Germline values: CDR1 SEHNR, CDR2 FQNEAQ (reference sequence).

This clonotype was observed many times. This chain uses TRBV7-9 with TRBJ2-1; 8 positions match TRBD2. V lost 5 bases, J lost 0 bases, and 3 bases stayed unmatched. CDR1 and CDR2 (germline): SEHNR, FQNEAQ (reference sequence). The CDR3 extends over 15 amino acids. The chain's CDR3 is CASSASGSSYNEQFF. CDR3 sequence (DNA): TGTGCCAGCAGCGCCAGCGGGAGCTCCTACAATGAGCAGTTCTTC.

At least ten counts were recorded for this clonotype. The V and J genes are TRBV6-5 and TRBJ2-7; unclear D gene. From germline, CDR1 is MNHEY and CDR2 SVGAGI. V was trimmed by 6 bases and J by 2 bases, leaving 14 bases between them. The CDR3 loop spans 14 amino acids. The CDR3 DNA follows: TGTGCCAGCAGCTCCGGGTCCTCACCCTACGAGCAGTACTTC. This codes for CASSSGSSPYEQYF.

This clonotype was picked up a small number of times. The genes are TRBV30 and TRBJ1-2, with D possibly matching TRBD1 (5 bases). V was cut by 7 bases and J by 1 base, with 13 bases left in between. Germline V CDR1 and CDR2: GTSNPN, SVGIG (reference sequence). There are 13 residues in the CDR3. Here the CDR3 reads CAYTGTLNYGYTF. The CDR3 DNA reads as TGTGCCTACACAGGAACCCTTAACTATGGCTACACCTTC. The full variable domain, its missing parts supplied by reference TRBV30 and TRBJ1-2, is SQTIHQWPATLVQPVGSPLSLECTVEGTSNPNLYWYRQAAGRGLQLLFYSVGIGQISSEVPQNLSASRPQDRQFILSSKKLLLSDSGFYLCAYTGTLNYGYTFGSGTRLTVV.

This chain joins TRBV29-1 and TRBJ2-1; D not certain. The CDR3 has 15 residues. Germline assignment: CDR1 SQVTM and CDR2 ANQGSEA. V was shortened by 2 bases and J by 0 bases, with 11 bases between the two germline ends. The CDR3 reads CSVEKGVGSYNEQFF. CDR3 DNA: TGCAGCGTTGAAAAGGGCGTGGGCTCCTACAATGAGCAGTTCTTC.

The CDR3 here is CASSSASGREQFF. The CDR3 DNA reads TGTGCCAGCAGCTCGGCTTCGGGGCGTGAGCAGTTCTTC. V usage is TRBV7-2 and J usage is TRBJ2-1, with D perhaps given as TRBD1 or TRBD2 (5 bases each). CDR3 size: 13 residues. Germline lookup yields CDR1 SGHTA and CDR2 FQGNSA. Trimming shortened V by 4 bases and J by 9 bases, and 13 bases separated the two germline ends.

This clonotype showed up just a few times. The chain joins TRBV12-3 or TRBV12-4 to TRBJ2-7, with D possibly TRBD1 on 6 matching bases. Between the trimmed V and J ends, which lost 6 bases and 5 bases, there was a span of 17 bases. This CDR3 has 14 residues. CDR3: CASSHTGWKNEQYF. In nucleotides, the CDR3 is TGTGCCAGCAGCCATACAGGGTGGAAAAACGAGCAGTACTTC.